Below, 27 T cell receptor beta chains from the same sample are listed, as sequenced in a study of cytomegalovirus exposure and HLA in healthy donors. In the PCR, 60 Vbeta and 13 Jbeta primers were used. Method: immunoSEQ multiplex PCR; TCRdb's copy keeps in-frame clones and lacks some. Among 100,000 to 150,000 clones listed, 74% were seen once. Sequenced sample: PBMCs. Receptors were obtained from a man in his forties in good health and CMV-seropositive.

J is TRBJ1-1 and V is TRBV4-2; possible D gene TRBD1, 5 bases. The CDR3 length is 15 residues. Trimming removed 1 base from V and 0 bases from J, with 9 bases in between. The germline CDR1 and CDR2 sequences are LGHNA and YNFKEQ. CDR3 residues: CASSQGAGMNTEAFF. For the CDR3, the DNA is TGTGCCAGCAGCCAAGGGGCAGGGATGAACACTGAAGCTTTCTTT.

This rearrangement joins TRBV27 to TRBJ2-5; TRBD2 matches 15 bases. Per the germline V gene, CDR1 is MNHEY and CDR2 is SMNVEV (reference sequence). CDR3 length equals 16 residues. V lost 4 bases and J lost 6; bases outside the gene matches: 6. This CDR3 is CASSSRTSGRVKTQYF. The CDR3 nucleotides are TGTGCCAGCAGTTCCCGGACTAGCGGGAGGGTAAAGACCCAGTACTTC.

This chain links TRBV7-2 with TRBJ2-1, with TRBD1 as a possible D gene (6 bases). CDR3 length equals 13 residues. Per the germline V gene, CDR1 is SGHTA and CDR2 is FQGNSA. The V gene lost 4 bases and the J gene lost 7 bases, with 11 bases spanning the gap. CDR3 DNA: TGTGCCAGCAGCTCTACAGGGTATAATGAGCAGTTCTTC. This translates into CASSSTGYNEQFF.

The gene calls are TRBV4-3 and TRBJ1-4; 8 bases map to TRBD1. The trim removed 1 base at V and 3 bases at J, leaving 1 base unmatched. The CDR3 spans 15 residues. Germline V lookup: CDR1 LGHNA, CDR2 YSLEER. This CDR3 reads CASSQVDRANEKLFF. In DNA form, the CDR3 reads TGCGCCAGCAGCCAAGTGGACAGGGCTAATGAAAAACTGTTTTTT.

The chain combines TRBV12-5 with TRBJ2-7; TRBD1 aligns across 8 bases. Germline trimming cut 4 bases from V and 0 bases from J; bases unmatched to any gene: 5. Germline-derived CDR1 and CDR2 are LGHNT and FRNRAP. The CDR3 sequence is 15 residues long. The CDR3 here is CASGSGQGNSYEQYF. The CDR3 DNA reads TGTGCTAGTGGTTCCGGACAGGGAAACTCCTACGAGCAGTACTTC.

The rearrangement links TRBV6-1 to TRBJ2-3; D might be TRBD1 (5 bases). The CDR3 covers 13 residues. Per the germline V gene, CDR1 is MNHNS and CDR2 is SASEGT. V lost 7 bases to trimming and J lost 3 bases, with 11 bases between them. The CDR3 sequence: CASNRQGTDTQYF. CDR3 sequence (DNA): TGTGCCAGCAATCGGCAGGGTACAGATACGCAGTATTTT.

With respect to this clone: Mismatch with germline at one junction end may stem from a read error. The chain uses TRBV7-9 and TRBJ1-1, with TRBD1 matching 7 bases. Germline assignment: CDR1 SEHNR and CDR2 FQNEAQ (reference sequence). The CDR3 length is 13 residues. The CDR3 is CASNLGTANQAFF. The DNA of the CDR3 is TGTGCCAGCAACTTAGGGACAGCGAATCAAGCTTTCTTT.

V usage is TRBV2 and J usage is TRBJ2-5; D may be TRBD2 (5 bases). This CDR3 contains 14 residues. V dropped 7 bases and J dropped 6 bases, with 18 bases sitting between them. Germline V lookup: CDR1 SNHLY, CDR2 FYNNEI. CDR3 in amino acids: CASIAGRARKTQYF. CDR3 DNA: TGTGCCAGCATTGCGGGCCGCGCCCGAAAGACCCAGTACTTC.

This sequence joins TRBV11-2 and TRBJ1-2; 9 positions agree with TRBD1. Germline CDR1 SGHAT, CDR2 FQNNGV. After removal of 4 bases from V and 4 bases from J, the junction contained 7 bases not matched to a gene. This CDR3 is built from 15 residues. In DNA, the CDR3 is TGTGCCAGCAGCTGGGACAGGGCCTTACTCTATGGCTACACCTTC. This gives the protein CASSWDRALLYGYTF.

This sequence joins TRBV10-1 and TRBJ2-3, with a tentative D call TRBD2 (6 bases). The germline V gene has CDR1 WNHNN and CDR2 SYGVQD (reference sequence). Trimming shortened V by 6 bases and J by 3 bases, and 16 bases separated the two germline ends. The CDR3 has 15 amino acids. The chain's CDR3 is CASSLLTSVTDTQYF. The CDR3 region has the DNA TGCGCCAGCAGCCTCTTGACTAGTGTGACAGATACGCAGTATTTT.

The CDR3 loop reads CASSYGLAGVPEQYF. In DNA, the CDR3 is TGCGCCAGCAGCTACGGACTAGCGGGAGTCCCCGAGCAGTACTTC. The chain employs TRBV5-1 and TRBJ2-7; 13 nucleotides align to TRBD2. V was pared by 3 bases and J by 6 bases, with 6 bases of the junction left unmatched. The CDR3 has 15 residues. Per the germline V gene, CDR1 is SGHRS and CDR2 is YFSETQ.

CDR3 in amino acids: CASSSPGGQETQYF. The CDR3 DNA reads TGTGCCAGCAGTTCACCAGGGGGCCAAGAGACCCAGTACTTC. V and J are TRBV28 and TRBJ2-5; the match to TRBD1 covers 7 bases. Germline lookup yields CDR1 MDHEN and CDR2 SYDVKM. Losses at the gene ends were 4 bases for V and 1 base for J; bases not matched to a gene: 3. The CDR3 loop spans 14 amino acids.

The CDR3 protein is CASSLVAVTNTGELFF. In nucleotides, the CDR3 is TGTGCCAGCAGCTTAGTGGCGGTTACGAACACCGGGGAGCTGTTTTTT. The rearrangement links TRBV11-2 to TRBJ2-2; no firm D call. CDR1 and CDR2 (germline): SGHAT, FQNNGV. This CDR3 has 16 amino acids. The germline V and J ends were trimmed by 1 base and 0 bases, with 9 bases remaining between them.

The chain employs TRBV27 and TRBJ2-7; 7 nucleotides align to TRBD1. Trimming took 7 bases from V and 3 from J; bases not matched to a gene: 12. Germline CDR1 MNHEY, CDR2 SMNVEV (reference sequence). The length of the CDR3 is 15 residues. The CDR3 DNA sequence: TGTGCCAGCACCCCAAGACAGGGAATGGGCTACGAGCAGTACTTC. Residues: CASTPRQGMGYEQYF.

The sample holds one count of this clone. V and J are TRBV2 and TRBJ2-2; TRBD2 aligns across 13 bases. The CDR3 extends over 19 amino acids. The J segment lost 7 bases and the V segment lost 6 bases, leaving 17 bases of the junction unmatched. Germline CDR1 and CDR2: SNHLY and FYNNEI. The CDR3 bases are TGTGCCAGCAGGGCTACCCCCTCACTAGCGGGGGGGCCAAGCGGGGAGCTGTTTTTT. Protein sequence: CASRATPSLAGGPSGELFF.

This chain links TRBV27 with TRBJ2-3, with D tentatively TRBD2 (6 bases). V lost 8 bases, J lost 5 bases, and 20 bases lay in between. Germline V lookup: CDR1 MNHEY, CDR2 SMNVEV (reference sequence). This CDR3 spans 15 amino acids. CDR3: CASHGGLRNLDTQYF. Here the CDR3 DNA reads TGTGCCAGCCATGGGGGACTCAGGAACCTAGATACGCAGTATTTT.

J is TRBJ2-1 and V is TRBV6-1; tentative D call: TRBD2 (6 bases). This CDR3 is built from 12 residues. Deletions cut 2 bases from V and 12 bases from J, with 11 bases between. CDR1 is MNHNS and CDR2 is SASEGT in the germline V gene. The CDR3 spells CASSEWDWLQFF. The CDR3 nucleotides are TGTGCCAGCAGTGAATGGGACTGGTTGCAGTTCTTC.

This clone was counted ten times or more. V is TRBV6-1 and J is TRBJ2-3; 12 bases are shared with TRBD2. V was clipped by 2 bases and J by 7 bases; unmatched bases: 4. The V gene's germline CDR1 is MNHNS and CDR2 SASEGT. The CDR3 contains 15 residues. CDR3 nucleotides: TGTGCCAGCAGTGAATCTAGCGGGGGGGTAAATACGCAGTATTTT. Translated: CASSESSGGVNTQYF.

The chain couples TRBV19 to TRBJ2-2, with a possible D match to TRBD1 (5 bases). The CDR3 sequence is 16 residues long. Deletions cut 5 bases from V and 4 bases from J, with 17 bases between. Germline loops: CDR1 LNHDA, CDR2 SQIVND (reference sequence). The CDR3 is CASSSLDKAGTGELFF. DNA for the CDR3: TGTGCCAGTAGTTCCCTGGACAAAGCCGGCACCGGGGAGCTGTTTTTT.

V usage is TRBV4-1 and J usage is TRBJ2-7, with 9 bases matching TRBD1. V dropped 4 bases and J dropped 1; count of bases not matched to a gene: 8. Germline CDR1 reads MGHRA; CDR2 reads YSYEKL. The CDR3 sequence is 16 residues long. The CDR3 loop reads CASSLRGTGKSYEQYF. The CDR3 nucleotides are TGCGCCAGCAGCCTTCGGGGGACAGGGAAGTCCTACGAGCAGTACTTC.

A note on this clone: The same CDR3 arises from other DNA sequences in this sample as well. The chain recombines TRBV7-3 with TRBJ2-5; the match to TRBD2 covers 11 bases. Unmatched junction bases numbered 5, after V lost 4 bases and J lost 4 bases. This CDR3 region has 15 residues. From germline, CDR1 is SGHTA and CDR2 FQGTGA. The CDR3 DNA follows: TGTGCCAGCAGCTCCACTAGCGGGAGAGGAGAGACCCAGTACTTC. This encodes CASSSTSGRGETQYF.

The chain employs TRBV5-5 and TRBJ2-1, with 7 bases fitting TRBD1. Per germline, CDR1 SGHKS and CDR2 YYEKEE (reference sequence). V lost 4 bases to trimming and J lost 0 bases; unmatched junction nucleotides: 7. The CDR3 sequence is 16 residues long. The chain's CDR3 is CASSPTGVYSYNEQFF. CDR3 nucleotides: TGTGCCAGCAGCCCAACAGGGGTTTACTCCTACAATGAGCAGTTCTTC.

To note about this clone: Germline and junction disagree at one end, which may indicate a read error. The rearrangement uses TRBV7-7 and TRBJ2-1, with D tentatively TRBD2 (5 bases). The CDR3 is 15 amino acids. Germline CDR1 reads SSHAT; CDR2 reads FNYEAQ (reference sequence). The CDR3 sequence: CASTIEGDGSYEQFF. The CDR3, as DNA: TGTGCTAGCACCATTGAGGGTGATGGGAGCTATGAGCAGTTCTTC. Full variable domain (remainder filled in from reference TRBV7-7 and TRBJ2-1): GAGVSQSPRYKVTKRGQDVTLRCDPISSHATLYWYQQALGQGPEFLTYFNYEAQPDKSGLPSDRFSAERPEGSISTLTIQRTEQRDSAMYRCASTIEGDGSYEQFFGPGTRLTVL.

This chain links TRBV6-1 with TRBJ1-2; weak D call: TRBD1 (6 bases). The germline V gene encodes CDR1 MNHNS and CDR2 SASEGT. The CDR3 extends over 15 amino acids. V dropped 2 bases and J dropped 6 bases, with 16 bases sitting between them. The CDR3 DNA follows: TGTGCCAGCAGTGAACAGGCAGGGGCGATGGATGGCTACACCTTC. Translating gives CASSEQAGAMDGYTF.

In DNA form, the CDR3 reads TGTGCCAGCAGCGTTGGACTAGAGGGGAATGAGCAGTTCTTC. The encoded protein is CASSVGLEGNEQFF. The chain joins TRBV7-2 to TRBJ2-1; 7 nucleotides match TRBD2. CDR3 length equals 14 residues. Germline trimming cut 5 bases from V and 7 bases from J; bases unmatched to any gene: 8. Germline lookup yields CDR1 SGHTA and CDR2 FQGNSA.

The rearrangement joins TRBV27 to TRBJ2-6; D possibly corresponds to TRBD1 (5 bases). The CDR3 is made up of 17 amino acids. In germline, CDR1 is MNHEY, CDR2 SMNVEV (reference sequence). V was pared by 4 bases and J by 0 bases, with 13 bases between. The CDR3 loop reads CASSSRTKSSGANVLTF. In DNA form, the CDR3 reads TGTGCCAGCAGTTCTAGGACAAAGAGCTCTGGGGCCAACGTCCTGACTTTC.

The J gene is TRBJ2-7, the V gene TRBV29-1, with D maybe TRBD2 (5 bases). V lost 4 bases, J lost 4 bases, and 8 bases lay in between. CDR3 length: 11 amino acids. CDR1 and CDR2 from the germline V gene are SQVTM and ANQGSEA. DNA for the CDR3: TGCAGCGTTGCACGGGAATACGAGCAGTACTTC. Protein sequence: CSVAREYEQYF.